The sequence of this TCR beta chain was determined in a study of cytomegalovirus exposure and HLA in healthy donors. The germline V gene encodes CDR1 KGHSH and CDR2 LQKENI. J was trimmed by 3 bases and V by 3 bases; bases with no gene match: 4. This CDR3 region has 14 residues. The PCR ran on 60 Vbeta and 13 Jbeta primers. Data came from immunoSEQ multiplex PCR; TCRdb stores just in-frame clones and leaves some out. The sample includes about 160,000 clones, roughly 80% of them seen just once. The TCR was taken from a male donor in good health and CMV-seronegative. This chain connects TRBV18 to TRBJ1-2; 7 bases are shared with TRBD1. The material sequenced was PBMCs. The CDR3 DNA reads TGTGCCAGCTCACCTTCGGACAGGTACTATGGCTACACCTTC. Translation: CASSPSDRYYGYTF.